This T cell receptor (beta chain) was retrieved from a study of T-cell reconstitution after alpha-beta-depleted transplantation in children (TCRdb year 2016). In the study overall: The study quantitatively tracked T-cell immune reconstitution after TCRalphabeta/CD19-depleted allogeneic hematopoietic cell transplantation in children using TCR repertoire profiling. Overall results and qualifications from the work: In some patients, the high TCRbeta diversity seen at day 60 was put down to recipient T cells and intrathymic progenitors that had survived conditioning. Over subsequent months, a decline in hyperexpanded clone frequencies was noted, and after one year, T-cell counts and TCRbeta diversity were mostly ascribed to newly produced T cells. Apparently early alphabetaT-cell count recovery about two months after transplant reportedly relied on only several hundred rapidly expanded clones derived from non-depleted graft cells.

Libraries were prepared through PCR. The reads were generated on an Illumina HiSeq 2500. TCR libraries were prepared with molecular barcoding, using unique molecular identifiers to normalize TCRbeta repertoire quantification. The public sequencing data were trimmed at Q25 with fastp and processed into clonotypes with MiXCR by TCRdb, which kept only in-frame beta chains. Rows with one shared CDR3 protein collapse into an entry with the most common genes and DNA. Across this sample there are about 300,000 distinct CDR3 sequences, with roughly a tenth seen only once. The ten largest clones represent about 8% of the sample. This clonotype was counted at least ten times. The target of this receptor is not known. No much larger clone is present one base from it, and per-base qualities are unavailable. What this sample's treatment or condition label stands for: allogeneic hematopoietic cell transplantation with graft depleted of TCRalphabeta T cells and CD19 B cells. Transplant recipients were children who received TCRalphabeta/CD19-depleted allogeneic hematopoietic cell grafts.

After removal of 2 bases from V and 1 base from J, the junction retains 10 bases not matched to a gene. Taken from cysteine to phenylalanine, the CDR3 has 18 residues. The only DNA kept is the CDR3, 54 bases in frame from the first base. The germline V gene yields ENHRY for CDR1 and SYGVKD for CDR2. The sequencing here drew on PBMCs, taken before TCRalphabeta/CD19-depleted stem cell transplant. The sequence came from a boy under two years old with acute myeloid leukemia, due to receive a stem cell transplant. Recombination joined TRBV10-3 with TRBJ2-7; 11 of the junction bases match TRBD1. CDR3 reads: CAISERKAGQGASYEQYF. At the DNA level, the sequence is TGTGCCATCAGTGAGAGGAAAGCCGGACAGGGGGCATCCTACGAGCAGTACTTC.